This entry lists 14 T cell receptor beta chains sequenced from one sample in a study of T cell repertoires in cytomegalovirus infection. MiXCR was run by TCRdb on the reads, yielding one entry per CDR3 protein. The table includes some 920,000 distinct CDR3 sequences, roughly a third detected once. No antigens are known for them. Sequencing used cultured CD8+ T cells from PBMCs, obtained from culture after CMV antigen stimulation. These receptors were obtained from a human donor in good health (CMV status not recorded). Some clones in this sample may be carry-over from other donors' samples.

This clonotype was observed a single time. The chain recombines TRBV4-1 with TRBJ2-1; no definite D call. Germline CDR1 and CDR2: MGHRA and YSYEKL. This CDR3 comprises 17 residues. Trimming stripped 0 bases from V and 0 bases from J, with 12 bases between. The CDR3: CASSQEVYVSSYNEQFF. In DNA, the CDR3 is TGCGCCAGCAGCCAAGAAGTCTACGTTAGCTCCTACAATGAGCAGTTCTTC.

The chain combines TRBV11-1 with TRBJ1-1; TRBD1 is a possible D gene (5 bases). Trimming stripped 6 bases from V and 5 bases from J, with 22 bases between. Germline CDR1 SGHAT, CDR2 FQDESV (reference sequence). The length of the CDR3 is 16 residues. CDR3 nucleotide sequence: TGTGCCAGCAGTCGAAACAGGTTACTAAGGGAGACTGAAGCTTTCTTT. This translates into CASSRNRLLRETEAFF.

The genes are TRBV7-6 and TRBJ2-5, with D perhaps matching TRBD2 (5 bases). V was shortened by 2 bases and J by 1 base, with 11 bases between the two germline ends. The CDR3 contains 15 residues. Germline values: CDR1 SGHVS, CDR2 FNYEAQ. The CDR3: CASSLYGESQETQYF. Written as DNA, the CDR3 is TGTGCCAGCAGCTTATATGGGGAGTCCCAAGAGACCCAGTACTTC.

The CDR3: CASRYGAADEQFF. CDR3 coding DNA: TGTGCCAGCAGATACGGTGCCGCGGATGAGCAGTTCTTC. The chain recombines TRBV6-6 with TRBJ2-1; no firm D call. V was pared by 6 bases and J by 8 bases, with 14 bases between. This CDR3 region has 13 residues. CDR1 and CDR2 from the germline V gene are MNHNY and SVGAGI (reference sequence).

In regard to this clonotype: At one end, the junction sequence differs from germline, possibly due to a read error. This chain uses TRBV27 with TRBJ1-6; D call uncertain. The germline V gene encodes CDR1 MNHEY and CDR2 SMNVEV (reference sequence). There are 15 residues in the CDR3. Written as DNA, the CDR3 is TGTGCCAGCACGAACGGGGATCACTATAATTCATCCCTCCACTTT. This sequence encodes CASTNGDHYNSSLHF.

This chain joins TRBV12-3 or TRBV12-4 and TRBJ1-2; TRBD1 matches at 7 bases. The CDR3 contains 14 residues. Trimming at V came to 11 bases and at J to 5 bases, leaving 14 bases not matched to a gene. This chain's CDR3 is CACGVEGAGYGYTF. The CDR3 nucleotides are TGTGCCTGCGGGGTGGAGGGGGCTGGGTATGGCTACACCTTC.

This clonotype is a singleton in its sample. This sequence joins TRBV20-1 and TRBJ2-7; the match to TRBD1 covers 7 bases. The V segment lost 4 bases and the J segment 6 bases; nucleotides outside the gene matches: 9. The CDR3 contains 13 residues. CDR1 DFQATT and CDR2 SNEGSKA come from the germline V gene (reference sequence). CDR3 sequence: CSAMTGSNPEQYF. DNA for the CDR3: TGCAGTGCTATGACAGGGTCGAACCCCGAGCAGTACTTC.

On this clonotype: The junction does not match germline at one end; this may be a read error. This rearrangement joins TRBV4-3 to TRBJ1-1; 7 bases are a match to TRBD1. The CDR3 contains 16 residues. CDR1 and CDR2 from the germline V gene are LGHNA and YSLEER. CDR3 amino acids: CTSSQGTALGNTEAFF. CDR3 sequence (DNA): TGCACCAGCAGCCAAGGGACAGCCTTAGGGAACACTGAAGCTTTCTTT.

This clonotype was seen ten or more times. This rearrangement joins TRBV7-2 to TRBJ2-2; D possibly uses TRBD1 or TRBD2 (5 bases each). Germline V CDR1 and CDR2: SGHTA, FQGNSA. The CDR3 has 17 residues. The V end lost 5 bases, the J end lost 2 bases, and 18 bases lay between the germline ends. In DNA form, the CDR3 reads TGTGCCAGCAGCCCACCCGGGGCCGTATCTAACACCGGGGAGCTGTTTTTT. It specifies CASSPPGAVSNTGELFF.

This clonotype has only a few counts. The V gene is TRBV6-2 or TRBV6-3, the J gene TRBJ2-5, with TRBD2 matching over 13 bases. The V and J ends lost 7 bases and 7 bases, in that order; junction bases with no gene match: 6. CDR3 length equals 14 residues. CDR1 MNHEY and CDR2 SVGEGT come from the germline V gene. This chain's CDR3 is CASIGTSGTLTQYF. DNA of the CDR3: TGTGCCAGCATCGGGACTAGCGGGACTTTGACCCAGTACTTC.

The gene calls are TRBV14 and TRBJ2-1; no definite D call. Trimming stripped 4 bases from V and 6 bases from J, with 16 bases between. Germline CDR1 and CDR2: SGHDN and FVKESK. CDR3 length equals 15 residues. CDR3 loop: CASSLRTENRNEQFF. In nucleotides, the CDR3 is TGTGCCAGCAGCCTCCGGACGGAGAATCGCAATGAGCAGTTCTTC.

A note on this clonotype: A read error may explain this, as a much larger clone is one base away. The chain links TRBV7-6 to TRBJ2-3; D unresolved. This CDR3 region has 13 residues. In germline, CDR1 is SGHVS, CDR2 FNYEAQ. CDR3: CVSSSVTSDTQYF. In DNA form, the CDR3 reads TGTGTCAGCAGCTCAGTCACCTCAGATACGCAGTATTTT.

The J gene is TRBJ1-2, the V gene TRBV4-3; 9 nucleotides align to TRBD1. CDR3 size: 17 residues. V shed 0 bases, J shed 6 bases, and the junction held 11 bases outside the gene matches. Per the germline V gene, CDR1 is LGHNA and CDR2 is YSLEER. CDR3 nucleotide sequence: TGCGCCAGCAGCCAAGATGTAAAGGGACAGGGTCGTGATGGCTACACCTTC. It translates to CASSQDVKGQGRDGYTF.

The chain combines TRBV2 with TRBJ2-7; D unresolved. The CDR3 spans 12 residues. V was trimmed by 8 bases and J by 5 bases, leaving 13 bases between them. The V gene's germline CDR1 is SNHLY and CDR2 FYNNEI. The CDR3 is CASVGLIHEQYV. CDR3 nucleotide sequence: TGTGCCAGCGTAGGCTTAATCCACGAGCAGTACGTC.